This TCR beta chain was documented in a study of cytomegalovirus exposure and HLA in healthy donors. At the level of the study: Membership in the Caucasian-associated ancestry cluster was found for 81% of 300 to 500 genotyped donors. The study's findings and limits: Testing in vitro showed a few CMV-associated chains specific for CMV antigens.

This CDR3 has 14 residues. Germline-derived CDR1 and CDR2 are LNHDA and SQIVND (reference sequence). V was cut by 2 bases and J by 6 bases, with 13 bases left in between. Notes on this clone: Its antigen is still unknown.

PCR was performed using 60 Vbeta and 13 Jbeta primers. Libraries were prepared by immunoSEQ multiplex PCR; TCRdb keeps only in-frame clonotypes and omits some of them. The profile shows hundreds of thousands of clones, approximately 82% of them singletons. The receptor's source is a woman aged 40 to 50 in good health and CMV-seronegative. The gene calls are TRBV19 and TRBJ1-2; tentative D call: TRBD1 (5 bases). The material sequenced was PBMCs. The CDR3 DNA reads TGTGCCAGTAGTATAACAGGTCACAGGAATGGCTACACCTTC. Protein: CASSITGHRNGYTF.